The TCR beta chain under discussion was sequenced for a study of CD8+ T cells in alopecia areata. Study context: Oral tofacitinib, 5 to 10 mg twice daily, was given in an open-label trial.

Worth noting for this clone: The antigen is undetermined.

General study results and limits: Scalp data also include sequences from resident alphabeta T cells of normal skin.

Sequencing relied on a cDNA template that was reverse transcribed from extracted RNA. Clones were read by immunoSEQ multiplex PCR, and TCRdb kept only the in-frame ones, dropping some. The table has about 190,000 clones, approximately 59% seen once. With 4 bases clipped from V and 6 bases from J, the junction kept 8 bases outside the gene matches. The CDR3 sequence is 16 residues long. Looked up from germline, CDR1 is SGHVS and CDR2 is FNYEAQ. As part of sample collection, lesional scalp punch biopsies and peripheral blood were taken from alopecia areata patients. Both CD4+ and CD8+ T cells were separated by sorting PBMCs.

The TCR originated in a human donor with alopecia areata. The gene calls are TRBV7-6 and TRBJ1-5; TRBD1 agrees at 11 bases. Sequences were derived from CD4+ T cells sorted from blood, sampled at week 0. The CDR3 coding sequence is TGTGCCAGCAGCTCAGGACAGGGGGCGGGGGTTCAGCCCCAGCATTTT. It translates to CASSSGQGAGVQPQHF.